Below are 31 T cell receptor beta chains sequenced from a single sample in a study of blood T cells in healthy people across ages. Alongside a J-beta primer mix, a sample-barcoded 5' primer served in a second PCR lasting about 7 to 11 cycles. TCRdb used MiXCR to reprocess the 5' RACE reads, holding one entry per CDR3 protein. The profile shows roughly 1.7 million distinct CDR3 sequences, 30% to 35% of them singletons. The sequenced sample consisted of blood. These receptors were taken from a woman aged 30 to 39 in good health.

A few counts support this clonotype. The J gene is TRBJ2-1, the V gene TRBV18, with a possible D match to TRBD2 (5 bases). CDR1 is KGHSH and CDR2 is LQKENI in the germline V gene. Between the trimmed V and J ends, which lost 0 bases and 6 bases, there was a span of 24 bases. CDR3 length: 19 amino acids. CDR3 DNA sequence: TGTGCCAGCTCACCACCCAAGGAGGCTAGCATGGGAGCAATCAATGAGCAGTTCTTC. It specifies CASSPPKEASMGAINEQFF.

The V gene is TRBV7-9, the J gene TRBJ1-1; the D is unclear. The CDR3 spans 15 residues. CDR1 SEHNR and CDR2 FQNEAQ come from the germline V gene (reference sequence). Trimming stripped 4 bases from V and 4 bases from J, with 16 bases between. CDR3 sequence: CASSSSRGGSTEAFF. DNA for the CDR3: TGTGCCAGCAGCTCCAGCCGGGGTGGTAGCACTGAAGCTTTCTTT. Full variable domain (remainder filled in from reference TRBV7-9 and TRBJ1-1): DTGVSQNPRHKITKRGQNVTFRCDPISEHNRLYWYRQTLGQGPEFLTYFQNEAQLEKSRLLSDRFSAERPKGSFSTLEIQRTEQGDSAMYLCASSSSRGGSTEAFFGQGTRLTVV.

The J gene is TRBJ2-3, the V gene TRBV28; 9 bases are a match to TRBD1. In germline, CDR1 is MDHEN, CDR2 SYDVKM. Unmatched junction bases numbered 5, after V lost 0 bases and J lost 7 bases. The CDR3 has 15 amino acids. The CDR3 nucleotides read TGTGCCAGCAGTTTATGGGACAGGGGCTCCAATACGCAGTATTTT. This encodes CASSLWDRGSNTQYF. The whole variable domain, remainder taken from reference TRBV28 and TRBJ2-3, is DVKVTQSSRYLVKRTGEKVFLECVQDMDHENMFWYRQDPGLGLRLIYFSYDVKMKEKGDIPEGYSVSREKKERFSLILESASTNQTSMYLCASSLWDRGSNTQYFGPGTRLTVL.

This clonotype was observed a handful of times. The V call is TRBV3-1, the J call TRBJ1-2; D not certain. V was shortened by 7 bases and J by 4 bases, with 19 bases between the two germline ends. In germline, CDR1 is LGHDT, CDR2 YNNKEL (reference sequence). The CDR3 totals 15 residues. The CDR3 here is CASTPILMGAYGYTF. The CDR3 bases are TGTGCCAGCACCCCAATCCTGATGGGAGCCTATGGCTACACCTTC.

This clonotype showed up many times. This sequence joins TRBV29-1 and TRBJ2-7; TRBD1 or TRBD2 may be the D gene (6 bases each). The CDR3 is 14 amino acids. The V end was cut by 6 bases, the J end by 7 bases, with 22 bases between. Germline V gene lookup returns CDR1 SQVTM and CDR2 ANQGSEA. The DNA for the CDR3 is TGCAGCGTGCAGGGGATTAGAGGGGGAGGAGAGCAGTACTTC. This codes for CSVQGIRGGGEQYF.

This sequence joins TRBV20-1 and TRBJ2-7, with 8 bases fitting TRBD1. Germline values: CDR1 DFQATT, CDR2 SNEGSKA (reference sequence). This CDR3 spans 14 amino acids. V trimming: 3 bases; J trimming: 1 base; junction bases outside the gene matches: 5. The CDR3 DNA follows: TGCAGTGCTAGTTACAACAGGGGGTCCTACGAGCAGTACTTC. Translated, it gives CSASYNRGSYEQYF.

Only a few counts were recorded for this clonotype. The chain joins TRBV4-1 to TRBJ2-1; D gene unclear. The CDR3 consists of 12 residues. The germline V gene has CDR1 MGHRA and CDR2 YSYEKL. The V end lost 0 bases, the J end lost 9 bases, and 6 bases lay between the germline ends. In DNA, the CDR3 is TGCGCCAGCAGCCAAGACTGGGGTGAGCAGTTCTTC. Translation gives CASSQDWGEQFF.

CDR3 bases: TGTGCCAGCAGCCAAGTCGGGGCTTCACCCCTCCACTTT. It translates to CASSQVGASPLHF. The genes are TRBV3-1 and TRBJ1-6, with D possibly TRBD1 on 5 matching bases. The ends were cut back, 1 base at V and 9 bases at J, with 7 bases in the middle. This CDR3 comprises 13 residues. Per germline, CDR1 LGHDT and CDR2 YNNKEL (reference sequence).

The CDR3 DNA reads TGTGCCAGCAGCGTAGACACTAGCGGGCTCTACGAGCAGTACTTC. Translated, it gives CASSVDTSGLYEQYF. The chain is built from TRBV9 and TRBJ2-7, with 9 positions matching TRBD2. Per the germline V gene, CDR1 is SGDLS and CDR2 is YYNGEE. This CDR3 spans 15 amino acids. V lost 0 bases, J lost 3 bases, and 4 bases stayed unmatched.

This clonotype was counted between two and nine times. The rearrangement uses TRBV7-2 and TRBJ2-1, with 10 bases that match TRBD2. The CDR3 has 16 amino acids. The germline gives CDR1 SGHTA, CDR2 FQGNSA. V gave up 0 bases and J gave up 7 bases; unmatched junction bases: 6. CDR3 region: CASSLAPAGGFNEQFF. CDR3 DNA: TGTGCCAGCAGCTTAGCTCCAGCGGGGGGGTTTAATGAGCAGTTCTTC.

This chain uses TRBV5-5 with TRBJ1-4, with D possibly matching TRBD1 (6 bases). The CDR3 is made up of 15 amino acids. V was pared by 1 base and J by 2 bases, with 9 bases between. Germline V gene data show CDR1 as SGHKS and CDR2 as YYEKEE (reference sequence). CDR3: CASSLTGRTNEKLFF. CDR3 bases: TGTGCCAGCAGCTTGACAGGGAGGACTAATGAAAAACTGTTTTTT.

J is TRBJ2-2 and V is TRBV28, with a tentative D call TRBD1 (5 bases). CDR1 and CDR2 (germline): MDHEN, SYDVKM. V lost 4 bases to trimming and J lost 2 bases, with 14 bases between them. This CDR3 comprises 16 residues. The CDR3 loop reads CASSSGAWGNTGELFF. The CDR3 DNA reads TGTGCCAGCAGTTCTGGGGCGTGGGGAAACACCGGGGAGCTGTTTTTT.

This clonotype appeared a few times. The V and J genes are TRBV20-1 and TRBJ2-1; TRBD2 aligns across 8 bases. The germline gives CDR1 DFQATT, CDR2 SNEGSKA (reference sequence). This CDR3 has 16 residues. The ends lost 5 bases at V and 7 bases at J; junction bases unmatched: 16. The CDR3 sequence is CSAFRDPGGENNEQFF. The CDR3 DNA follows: TGCAGTGCTTTCCGTGACCCGGGAGGGGAAAATAATGAGCAGTTCTTC.

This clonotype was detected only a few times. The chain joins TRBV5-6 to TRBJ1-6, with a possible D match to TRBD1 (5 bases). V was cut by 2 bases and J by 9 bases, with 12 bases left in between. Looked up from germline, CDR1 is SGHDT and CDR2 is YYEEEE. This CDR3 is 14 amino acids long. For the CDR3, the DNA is TGTGCCAGCAGCTTTACGACAGAGGGTTCACCCCTCCACTTT. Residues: CASSFTTEGSPLHF.

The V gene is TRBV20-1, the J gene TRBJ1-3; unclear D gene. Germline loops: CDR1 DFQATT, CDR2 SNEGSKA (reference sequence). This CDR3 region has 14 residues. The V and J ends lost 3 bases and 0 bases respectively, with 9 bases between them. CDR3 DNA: TGCAGTGCTAGTTCCTTCTCCTCTGGAAACACCATATATTTT. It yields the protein CSASSFSSGNTIYF.

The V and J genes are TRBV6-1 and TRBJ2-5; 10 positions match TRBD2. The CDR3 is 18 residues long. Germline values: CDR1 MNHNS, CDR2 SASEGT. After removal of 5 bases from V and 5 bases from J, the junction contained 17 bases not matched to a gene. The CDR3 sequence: CASSKSGAGGPWGETQYF. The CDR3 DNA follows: TGTGCCAGCAGTAAATCCGGAGCGGGAGGGCCTTGGGGGGAGACCCAGTACTTC.

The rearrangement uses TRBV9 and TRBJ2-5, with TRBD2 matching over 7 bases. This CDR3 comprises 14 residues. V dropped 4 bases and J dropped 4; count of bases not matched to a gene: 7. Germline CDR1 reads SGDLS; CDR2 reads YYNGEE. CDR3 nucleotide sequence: TGTGCCAGCAGCTCTGGCTGGGGGGGAGAGACCCAGTACTTC. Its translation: CASSSGWGGETQYF.

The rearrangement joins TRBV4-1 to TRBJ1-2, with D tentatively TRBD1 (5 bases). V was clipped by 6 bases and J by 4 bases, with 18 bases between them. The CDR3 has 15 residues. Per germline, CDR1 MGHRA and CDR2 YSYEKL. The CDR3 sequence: CASSHIDRNLYGYTF. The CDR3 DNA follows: TGCGCCAGCAGTCACATCGACAGAAACCTCTATGGCTACACCTTC.

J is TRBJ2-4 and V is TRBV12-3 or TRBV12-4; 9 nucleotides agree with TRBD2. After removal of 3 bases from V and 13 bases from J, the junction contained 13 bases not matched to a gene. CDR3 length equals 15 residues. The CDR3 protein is CASSFGASGINEQYF. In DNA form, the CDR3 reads TGTGCCAGCAGTTTCGGGGCTAGCGGGATCAATGAGCAGTACTTC.

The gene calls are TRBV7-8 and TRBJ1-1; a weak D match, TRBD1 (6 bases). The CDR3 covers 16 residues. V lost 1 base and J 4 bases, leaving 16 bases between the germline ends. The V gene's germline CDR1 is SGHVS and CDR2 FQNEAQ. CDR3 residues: CASSLGFGQIGTEAFF. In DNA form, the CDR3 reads TGTGCCAGCAGCTTAGGTTTTGGACAGATCGGCACTGAAGCTTTCTTT.

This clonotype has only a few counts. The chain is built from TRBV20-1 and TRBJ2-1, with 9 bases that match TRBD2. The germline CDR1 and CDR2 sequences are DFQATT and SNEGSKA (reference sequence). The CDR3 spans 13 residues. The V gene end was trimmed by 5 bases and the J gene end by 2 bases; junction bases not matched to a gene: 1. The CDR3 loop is CSAAGGPYNEQFF. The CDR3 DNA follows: TGCAGTGCTGCGGGAGGGCCCTACAATGAGCAGTTCTTC.

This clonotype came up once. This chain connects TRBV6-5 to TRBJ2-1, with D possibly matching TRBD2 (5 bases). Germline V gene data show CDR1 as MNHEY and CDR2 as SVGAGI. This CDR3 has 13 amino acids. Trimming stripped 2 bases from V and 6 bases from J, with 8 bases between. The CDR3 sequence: CASSYPGTNEQFF. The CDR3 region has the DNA TGTGCCAGCAGTTACCCGGGAACCAATGAGCAGTTCTTC.

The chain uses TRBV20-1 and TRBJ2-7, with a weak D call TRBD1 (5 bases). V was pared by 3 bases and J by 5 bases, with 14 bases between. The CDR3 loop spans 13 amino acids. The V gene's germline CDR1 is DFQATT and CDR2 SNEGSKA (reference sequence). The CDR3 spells CSASEFRANEQYF. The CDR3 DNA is TGCAGTGCTAGTGAGTTCAGGGCAAACGAGCAGTACTTC.

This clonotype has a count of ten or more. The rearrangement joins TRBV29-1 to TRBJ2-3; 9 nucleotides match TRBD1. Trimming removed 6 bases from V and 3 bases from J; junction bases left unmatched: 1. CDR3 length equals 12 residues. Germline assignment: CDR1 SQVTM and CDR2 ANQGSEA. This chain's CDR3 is CSVGTGTDTQYF. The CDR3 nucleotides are TGCAGCGTGGGGACAGGGACAGATACGCAGTATTTT.

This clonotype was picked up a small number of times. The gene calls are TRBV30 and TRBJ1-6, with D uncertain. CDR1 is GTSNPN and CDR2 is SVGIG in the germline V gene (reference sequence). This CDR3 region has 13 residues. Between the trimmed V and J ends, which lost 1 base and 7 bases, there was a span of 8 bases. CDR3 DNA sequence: TGTGCCTGGAGTGGTCTACAGAATTCACCCCTCCACTTT. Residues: CAWSGLQNSPLHF.

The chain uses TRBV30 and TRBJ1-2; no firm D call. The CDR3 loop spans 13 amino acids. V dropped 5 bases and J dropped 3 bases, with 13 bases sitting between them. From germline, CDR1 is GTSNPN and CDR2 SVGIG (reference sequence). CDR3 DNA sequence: TGTGCCTGGGAAGGAAGCCGCTACTATGGCTACACCTTC. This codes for CAWEGSRYYGYTF.

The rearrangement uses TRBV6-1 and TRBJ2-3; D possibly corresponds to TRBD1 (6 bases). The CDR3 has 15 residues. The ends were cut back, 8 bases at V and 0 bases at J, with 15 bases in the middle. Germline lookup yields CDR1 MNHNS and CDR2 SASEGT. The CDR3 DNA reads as TGTGCCAGCTCGCACGGGACACCGAGCACAGATACGCAGTATTTT. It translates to CASSHGTPSTDTQYF.

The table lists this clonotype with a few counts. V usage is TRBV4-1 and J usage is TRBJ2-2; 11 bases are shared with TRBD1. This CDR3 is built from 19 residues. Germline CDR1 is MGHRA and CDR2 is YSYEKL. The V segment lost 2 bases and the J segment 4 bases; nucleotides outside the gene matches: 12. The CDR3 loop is CASSQNSGFGQGATGELFF. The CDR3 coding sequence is TGCGCCAGCAGCCAAAACTCCGGGTTCGGACAGGGGGCCACCGGGGAGCTGTTTTTT.

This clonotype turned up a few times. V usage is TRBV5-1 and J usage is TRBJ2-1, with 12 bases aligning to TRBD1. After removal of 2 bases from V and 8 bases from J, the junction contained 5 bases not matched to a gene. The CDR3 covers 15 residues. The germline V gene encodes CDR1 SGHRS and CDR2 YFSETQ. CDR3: CASSFRDRGRDEQFF. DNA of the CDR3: TGCGCCAGCAGCTTCCGGGACAGGGGGCGCGATGAGCAGTTCTTC.

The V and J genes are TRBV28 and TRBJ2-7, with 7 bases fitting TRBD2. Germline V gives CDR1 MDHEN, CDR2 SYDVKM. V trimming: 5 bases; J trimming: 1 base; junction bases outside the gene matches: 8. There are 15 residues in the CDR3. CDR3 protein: CASSTSGIHSYEQYF. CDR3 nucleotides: TGTGCCAGCAGTACGAGCGGGATCCATTCCTACGAGCAGTACTTC.

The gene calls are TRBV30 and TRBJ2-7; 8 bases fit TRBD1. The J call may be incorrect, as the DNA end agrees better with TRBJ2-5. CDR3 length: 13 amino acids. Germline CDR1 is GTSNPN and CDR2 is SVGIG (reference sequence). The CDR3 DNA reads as TGTGCCTGGATCGACAGGGGTTCAGAGACCCAGTACTTC. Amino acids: CAWIDRGSETQYF.